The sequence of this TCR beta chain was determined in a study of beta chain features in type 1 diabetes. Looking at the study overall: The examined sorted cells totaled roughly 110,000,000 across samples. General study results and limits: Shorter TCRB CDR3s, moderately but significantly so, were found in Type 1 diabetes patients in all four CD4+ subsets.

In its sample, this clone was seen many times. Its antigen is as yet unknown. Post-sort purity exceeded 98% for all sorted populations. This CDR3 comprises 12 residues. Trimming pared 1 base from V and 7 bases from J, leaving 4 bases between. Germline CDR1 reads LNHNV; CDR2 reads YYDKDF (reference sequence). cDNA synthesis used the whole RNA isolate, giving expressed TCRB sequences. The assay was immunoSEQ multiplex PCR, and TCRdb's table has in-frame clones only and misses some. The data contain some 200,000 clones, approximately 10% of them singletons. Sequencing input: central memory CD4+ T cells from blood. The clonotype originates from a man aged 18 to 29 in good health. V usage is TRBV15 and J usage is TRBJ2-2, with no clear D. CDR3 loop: CATSRGFGELFF. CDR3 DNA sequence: TGTGCCACCAGCAGAGGATTCGGGGAGCTGTTTTTT.